This T cell receptor (beta chain) originates from a study of T-cell memory formation after mild COVID-19. Study conclusions and caveats: Clones that shrank (day 15 to 85) were balanced CD4/CD8, whereas later expanders leaned CD4+. Contracting clones localized mainly to CM and EM when CD4+ and mainly to EMRA when CD8+.

Germline V gene lookup returns CDR1 SQVTM and CDR2 ANQGSEA. The CDR3 runs to 14 residues. The ends lost 7 bases at V and 3 bases at J; junction bases unmatched: 8. Using its own MiXCR run on the 5' RACE reads, TCRdb lists one record per CDR3 protein. In the table there are fewer than 350,000 distinct CDR3 sequences, more than 15% of which are singletons. As regards this clonotype: Its target is not known.

The V and J genes are TRBV29-1 and TRBJ2-7; 11 bases agree with TRBD1. The sequenced sample consisted of PBMCs or a T cell subset sorted from them (not recorded which). The receptor was derived from a man younger than 35 who had mild COVID-19 (a few samples of this study predate the infection). Cell type and time point are not known. Here the CDR3 DNA reads TGCAGCGGACAGGGACAGGGGGGAATCTACGAGCAGTACTTC. It translates to CSGQGQGGIYEQYF.